This T cell receptor (beta chain) was identified in a study of shared T cell receptors in the human thymus. Sequencing used immunoSEQ multiplex PCR; TCRdb keeps in-frame clones, though not all of them. Of approximately 660,000 clones in the sample, over 75% are singletons; the top ten hold 0.01%. The CDR3 is made up of 14 amino acids. The germline V gene encodes CDR1 SQVTM and CDR2 ANQGSEA. V was clipped by 4 bases and J by 1 base, with 13 bases between them. The same data also contributed to another study, on human thymus T cells. That source notes: Corrective surgery for congenital heart defects was being performed on the healthy Finnish infants who served as donors. Thymic material originated from resections removed in the course of corrective heart surgery.

This sequence joins TRBV29-1 and TRBJ1-1; D may be TRBD1 (5 bases). This receptor was identified in a boy younger than two with a congenital heart defect. Sequencing was performed on thymocytes. CDR3 DNA sequence: TGCAGCGTTGGTTGGGGGGGGGAGAACACTGAAGCTTTCTTT. The encoded protein is CSVGWGGENTEAFF.